The clone carrying this T cell receptor beta chain has a handful of counts. Its cognate antigen is unknown. The DNA is omitted, as the CDR3 cannot be located on it reliably, and the CDR3 follows TCRdb's listing. Both ends counted, the CDR3 spans 16 residues. CDR1 is MNHEY and CDR2 is SVGAGI in the germline V gene. These data come from a study of T-cell reconstitution after alpha-beta-depleted transplantation in children. Study-wide results and caveats: About two months after transplant, alpha-beta T cells reportedly came from several hundred expanded graft clones. At the one-year point after transplant, T-cell counts and TCRbeta diversity were found to come mostly from T cells that had been newly produced.

Using unique molecular identifiers, the investigators prepared the TCRbeta library. TCRdb independently ran MiXCR on the PCR reads; one entry per CDR3 protein. The sample has 300,000 to 350,000 distinct CDR3 sequences, over 20% seen once. The sequence derives from a male patient under 18 who had a stem cell transplant for acute lymphoblastic leukemia, so the T cells may come from the graft donor. This rearrangement joins TRBV6-5 to TRBJ2-1; the table's TRBD2 call for D was not verified on the DNA. The input for sequencing was PBMCs, mostly from graft donor cells, taken 180 days after TCRalphabeta/CD19-depleted stem cell transplant. The CDR3 loop reads CASSTSGLAGVNEQFF.